What follows are 12 T cell receptor beta chains derived from one specimen sequenced in a study of PD-1 blockade in classical Hodgkin lymphoma. Time point noted: cycle 4 day 1 (C4D1), after about 6 weeks of nivolumab. Relapse was seen in all patients after autologous stem cell transplantation, and brentuximab vedotin exposure was variable. Clones were read by immunoSEQ multiplex PCR, and TCRdb kept only the in-frame ones, dropping some. This table holds 28,000 or so clones, around three quarters found once. Sequenced here: peripheral blood mononuclear cells (PBMCs), sampled before the fourth cycle of nivolumab. These receptor sequences come from a human donor with classical Hodgkin lymphoma.

This clone was observed once. This chain links TRBV11-2 with TRBJ2-5; 13 bases are a match to TRBD2. J gave up 4 bases and V 2 bases, and 13 bases lay outside the gene matches. CDR1 is SGHAT, CDR2 FQNNGV, per germline. This CDR3 spans 19 amino acids. Here the CDR3 DNA reads TGTGCCAGCAGCTTACGCCTTTGGACTAGCGGGAGTCGAGGAGAGACCCAGTACTTC. Residues: CASSLRLWTSGSRGETQYF. The whole variable domain, filled in from reference TRBV11-2 and TRBJ2-5, reads EAGVAQSPRYKIIEKRQSVAFWCNPISGHATLYWYQQILGQGPKLLIQFQNNGVVDDSQLPKDRFSAERLKGVDSTLKIQPAKLEDSAVYLCASSLRLWTSGSRGETQYFGPGTRLLVL.

This chain connects TRBV27 to TRBJ2-7, with unresolved D. The CDR3 sequence is 14 residues long. The germline gives CDR1 MNHEY, CDR2 SMNVEV (reference sequence). Between the trimmed V and J ends, which lost 4 bases and 0 bases, there was a span of 10 bases. CDR3 loop: CASSSNVRSYEQYF. The CDR3 DNA follows: TGTGCCAGCAGTTCGAACGTTCGCTCCTACGAGCAGTACTTC.

CDR3: CASSHSNTIYF. In DNA, the CDR3 is TGCGCCAGCAGCCACAGTAACACCATATATTTT. The chain employs TRBV4-1 and TRBJ1-3; D gene unclear. This CDR3 region has 11 residues. CDR1 and CDR2 from the germline V gene are MGHRA and YSYEKL. The V and J ends lost 3 bases and 7 bases respectively, with 4 bases between them.

The J gene is TRBJ1-2, the V gene TRBV6-5; the D is unclear. This CDR3 is built from 11 residues. The ends were cut back, 4 bases at V and 8 bases at J, with 8 bases in the middle. From germline, CDR1 is MNHEY and CDR2 SVGAGI. The CDR3 loop reads CASSLGTGYTF. Here the CDR3 DNA reads TGTGCCAGCAGTTTAGGAACGGGCTACACCTTC.

V usage is TRBV11-3 and J usage is TRBJ2-3, with 12 bases fitting TRBD1. Trimming at V came to 5 bases and at J to 2 bases, leaving 5 bases not matched to a gene. The CDR3 extends over 16 amino acids. Germline V lookup: CDR1 SGHNT, CDR2 YENEEA. CDR3 amino acids: CASSRDRGLDTDTQYF. As DNA, the CDR3 is TGTGCCAGCAGCCGGGACAGGGGGCTGGACACAGATACGCAGTATTTT.

The chain links TRBV10-1 to TRBJ1-5; D is ambiguous. V was trimmed by 8 bases and J by 0 bases, leaving 5 bases between them. Germline V lookup: CDR1 WNHNN, CDR2 SYGVQD (reference sequence). The CDR3 runs to 12 residues. CDR3 sequence (DNA): TGCGCCAGCGGCTCTAGCAATCAGCCCCAGCATTTT. This gives the protein CASGSSNQPQHF.

The chain recombines TRBV6-6 with TRBJ2-2, with D unclear. Germline CDR1 reads MNHNY; CDR2 reads SVGAGI (reference sequence). This CDR3 region has 15 residues. The V gene lost 1 base and the J gene lost 1 base, with 7 bases spanning the gap. CDR3 nucleotides: TGTGCCAGCAGTTACTACCCACAGAACACCGGGGAGCTGTTTTTT. Amino acid sequence: CASSYYPQNTGELFF.

The chain has TRBV6-6 and TRBJ2-1, with 14 positions matching TRBD2. Germline CDR1 reads MNHNY; CDR2 reads SVGAGI (reference sequence). The J segment lost 7 bases and the V segment lost 4 bases, leaving 6 bases of the junction unmatched. The CDR3 is 16 amino acids. The CDR3 is CASSSRLAGGPNEQFF. The CDR3 bases are TGTGCCAGCAGTTCCCGACTAGCGGGAGGGCCAAATGAGCAGTTCTTC.

The V and J genes are TRBV6-6 and TRBJ2-7; D gene uncertain. Trimming pared 0 bases from V and 1 base from J, leaving 4 bases between. Looked up from germline, CDR1 is MNHNY and CDR2 is SVGAGI (reference sequence). This CDR3 region has 13 residues. CDR3 in amino acids: CASSYSDSYEQYF. The CDR3 DNA follows: TGTGCCAGCAGTTACTCAGATTCCTACGAGCAGTACTTC.

This sequence joins TRBV6-1 and TRBJ1-2, with no clear D. The CDR3 loop spans 16 amino acids. V lost 0 bases, J lost 3 bases, and 14 bases lay in between. Per germline, CDR1 MNHNS and CDR2 SASEGT. As DNA, the CDR3 is TGTGCCAGCAGTGAAGCACCGGGAAGGGATTACTATGGCTACACCTTC. This sequence encodes CASSEAPGRDYYGYTF.

DNA of the CDR3: TGTGCCAGCAGTTCGACGGGGACCGCTAATCAGCCCCAGCATTTT. It is translated as CASSSTGTANQPQHF. This chain uses TRBV6-5 with TRBJ1-5; maybe TRBD1 (5 bases). CDR1 is MNHEY and CDR2 is SVGAGI in the germline V gene. This CDR3 region has 15 residues. Between the trimmed V and J ends, which lost 4 bases and 4 bases, there was a span of 14 bases.

The chain links TRBV29-1 to TRBJ1-2, with TRBD1 as a possible D gene (6 bases). Germline lookup yields CDR1 SQVTM and CDR2 ANQGSEA. V was clipped by 0 bases and J by 4 bases, with 9 bases between them. The CDR3 is 13 amino acids. The CDR3: CSVEEGGGYGYTF. The CDR3 DNA reads as TGCAGCGTTGAAGAGGGAGGGGGCTATGGCTACACCTTC. The full variable domain, with the rest looked up from reference TRBV29-1 and TRBJ1-2, is SAVISQKPSRDICQRGTSLTIQCQVDSQVTMMFWYRQQPGQSLTLIATANQGSEATYESGFVIDKFPISRPNLTFSTLTVSNMSPEDSSIYLCSVEEGGGYGYTFGSGTRLTVV.